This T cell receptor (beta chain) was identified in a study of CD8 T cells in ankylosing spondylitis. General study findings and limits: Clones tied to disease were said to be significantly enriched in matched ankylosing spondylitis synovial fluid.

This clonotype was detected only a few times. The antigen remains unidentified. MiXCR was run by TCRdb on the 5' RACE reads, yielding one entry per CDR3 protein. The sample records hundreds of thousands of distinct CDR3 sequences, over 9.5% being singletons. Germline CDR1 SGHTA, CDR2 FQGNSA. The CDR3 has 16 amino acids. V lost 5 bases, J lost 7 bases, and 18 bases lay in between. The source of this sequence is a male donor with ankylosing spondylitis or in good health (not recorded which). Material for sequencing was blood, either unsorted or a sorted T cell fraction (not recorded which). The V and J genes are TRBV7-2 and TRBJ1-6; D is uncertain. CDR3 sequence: CASSPPRGVRNSPLHF. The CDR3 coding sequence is TGTGCCAGCAGCCCTCCCCGAGGTGTGAGAAATTCACCCCTCCACTTT.